The 9 T cell receptor beta chains below all came from one sample that was sequenced in a study of T cell responses to AZD1222 COVID-19 vaccine. This table comes from immunoSEQ multiplex PCR, and its TCRdb copy is limited to in-frame clones, with some not included. The sample contains some 190,000 clones, 80% to 95% of which appear only once. Sample: peripheral blood, taken on day 0 of AZD1222 vaccination. These receptors came from an adult in good health.

A word on this clone: One end of the junction fails to match germline, which may point to a read error. The V gene is TRBV5-4, the J gene TRBJ1-2; 9 positions agree with TRBD1. The CDR3 covers 14 residues. CDR1 is SGHNT, CDR2 YYREEE, per germline (reference sequence). The CDR3 sequence is CASSSTGGPFESAF. Written as DNA, the CDR3 is TGTGCCAGCAGTTCTACAGGGGGCCCATTTGAAAGTGCATTC.

The rearrangement uses TRBV19 and TRBJ1-2; 8 bases are a match to TRBD1. V was pared by 10 bases and J by 2 bases, with 9 bases of the junction left unmatched. The CDR3 has 14 residues. Germline values: CDR1 LNHDA, CDR2 SQIVND (reference sequence). CDR3 nucleotide sequence: TGTGCCACCCTCGGACAGGGAGAAAACTATGGCTACACCTTC. Translated, it gives CATLGQGENYGYTF. Full variable domain (outside the CDR3, taken from reference TRBV19 and TRBJ1-2): DGGITQSPKYLFRKEGQNVTLSCEQNLNHDAMYWYRQDPGQGLRLIYYSQIVNDFQKGDIAEGYSVSREKKESFPLTVTSAQKNPTAFYLCATLGQGENYGYTFGSGTRLTVV.

This clone showed up just once. The chain couples TRBV12-3 or TRBV12-4 to TRBJ2-7; D gene uncertain. V gave up 8 bases and J gave up 4 bases, with 9 bases separating them. The CDR3 sequence is 11 residues long. The CDR3 sequence: CASGPRYEQYF. DNA for the CDR3: TGTGCCAGCGGACCCCGTTACGAGCAGTACTTC.

The chain combines TRBV6-5 with TRBJ2-3, with TRBD1 as a possible D gene (5 bases). Germline CDR1 and CDR2: MNHEY and SVGAGI. The germline V and J ends were trimmed by 0 bases and 2 bases, with 12 bases remaining between them. This CDR3 contains 16 residues. CDR3: CASSYSGLVDTDTQYF. The DNA for the CDR3 is TGTGCCAGCAGTTACTCGGGGCTCGTGGACACAGATACGCAGTATTTT.

The gene calls are TRBV6-1 and TRBJ1-2; maybe TRBD1 (5 bases). Trimming removed 3 bases from V and 13 bases from J, with 12 bases in between. The CDR3 is 11 amino acids. Germline CDR1 reads MNHNS; CDR2 reads SASEGT. The CDR3 DNA sequence: TGTGCCAGCAGTGAGGCGGTGAGGGGCACCTTC. It is translated as CASSEAVRGTF.

V and J are TRBV5-1 and TRBJ2-5; D might be TRBD2 (5 bases). Per germline, CDR1 SGHRS and CDR2 YFSETQ. CDR3 length equals 13 residues. V lost 6 bases and J 5 bases, leaving 14 bases between the germline ends. Written as DNA, the CDR3 is TGCGCCAGCACCCTAGCCACAGCGGAGACCCAGTACTTC. This gives the protein CASTLATAETQYF. Looking up the rest from reference TRBV5-1 and TRBJ2-5 gives the full variable domain: KAGVTQTPRYLIKTRGQQVTLSCSPISGHRSVSWYQQTPGQGLQFLFEYFSETQRNKGNFPGRFSGRQFSNSRSEMNVSTLELGDSALYLCASTLATAETQYFGPGTRLLVL.

This chain uses TRBV6-2 or TRBV6-3 with TRBJ1-2; no clear D. V dropped 2 bases and J dropped 1 base, with 5 bases sitting between them. The CDR3 length is 13 residues. The germline V gene encodes CDR1 MNHEY and CDR2 SVGEGT. The CDR3 bases are TGTGCCAGCAGTTACCAGGATAACTATGGCTACACCTTC. As protein: CASSYQDNYGYTF.

The rearrangement uses TRBV3-1 (or the pseudogene TRBV3-2) and TRBJ2-2; no clear D. Trimming took off 4 bases at V and 3 bases at J, with 6 bases between the two ends. Germline V lookup: CDR1 LGHDT, CDR2 YNNKEL (reference sequence). This CDR3 has 13 residues. Here the CDR3 DNA reads TGTGCCAGCAGCCTCCTAGACACCGGGGAGCTGTTTTTT. Protein: CASSLLDTGELFF.

V is TRBV3-1 (or the pseudogene TRBV3-2) and J is TRBJ2-7; D is possibly TRBD1 (6 bases). Per the germline V gene, CDR1 is LGHDT and CDR2 is YNNKEL (reference sequence). V was shortened by 3 bases and J by 7 bases, with 16 bases between the two germline ends. There are 14 residues in the CDR3. CDR3 region: CASSHYGQSIEQYF. As DNA, the CDR3 is TGTGCCAGCAGCCACTACGGACAGAGTATTGAGCAGTACTTC.